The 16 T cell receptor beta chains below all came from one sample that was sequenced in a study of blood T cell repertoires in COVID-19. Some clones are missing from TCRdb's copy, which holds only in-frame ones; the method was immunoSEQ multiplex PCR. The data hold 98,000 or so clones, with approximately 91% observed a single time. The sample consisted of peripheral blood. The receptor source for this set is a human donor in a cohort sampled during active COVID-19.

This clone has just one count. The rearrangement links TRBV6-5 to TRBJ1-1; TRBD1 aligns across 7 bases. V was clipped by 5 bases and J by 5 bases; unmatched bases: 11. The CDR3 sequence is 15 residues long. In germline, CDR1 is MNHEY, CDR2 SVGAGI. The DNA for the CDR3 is TGTGCCAGCAGTACCCGACAGGGAATTTCGACTGAAGCTTTCTTT. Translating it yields CASSTRQGISTEAFF.

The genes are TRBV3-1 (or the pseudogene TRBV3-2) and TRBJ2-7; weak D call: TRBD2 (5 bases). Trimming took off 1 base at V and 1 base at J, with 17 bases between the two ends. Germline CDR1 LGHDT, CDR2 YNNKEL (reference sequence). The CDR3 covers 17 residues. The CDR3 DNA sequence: TGTGCCAGCAGCCAAGGGAATATCAGGTCGGGGTCCTACGAGCAGTACTTC. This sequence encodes CASSQGNIRSGSYEQYF.

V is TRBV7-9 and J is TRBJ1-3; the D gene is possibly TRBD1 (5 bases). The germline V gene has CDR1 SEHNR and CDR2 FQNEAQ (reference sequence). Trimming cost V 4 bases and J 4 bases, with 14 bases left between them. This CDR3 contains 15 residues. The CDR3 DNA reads TGTGCCAGCAGCTCATCGGGGGGGAAAGGAAACACCATATATTTT. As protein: CASSSSGGKGNTIYF. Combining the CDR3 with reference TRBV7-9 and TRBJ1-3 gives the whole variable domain DTGVSQNPRHKITKRGQNVTFRCDPISEHNRLYWYRQTLGQGPEFLTYFQNEAQLEKSRLLSDRFSAERPKGSFSTLEIQRTEQGDSAMYLCASSSSGGKGNTIYFGEGSWLTVV.

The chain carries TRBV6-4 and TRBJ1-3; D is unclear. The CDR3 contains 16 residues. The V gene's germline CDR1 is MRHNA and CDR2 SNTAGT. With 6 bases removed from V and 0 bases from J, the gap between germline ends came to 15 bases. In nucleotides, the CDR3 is TGTGCCAGCAGGGGTCGAGGGCAGCTCTCTGGAAACACCATATATTTT. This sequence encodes CASRGRGQLSGNTIYF.

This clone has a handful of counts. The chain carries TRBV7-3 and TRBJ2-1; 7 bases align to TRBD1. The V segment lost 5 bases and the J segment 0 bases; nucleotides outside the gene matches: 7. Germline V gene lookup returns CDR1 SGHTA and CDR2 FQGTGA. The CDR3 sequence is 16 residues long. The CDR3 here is CASSQTGVSSYNEQFF. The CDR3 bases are TGTGCCAGCAGCCAAACAGGGGTAAGCTCCTACAATGAGCAGTTCTTC.

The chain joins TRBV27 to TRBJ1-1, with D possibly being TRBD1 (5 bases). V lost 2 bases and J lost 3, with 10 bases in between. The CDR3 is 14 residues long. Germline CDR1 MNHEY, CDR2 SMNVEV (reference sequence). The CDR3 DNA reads TGTGCCAGCAGTTTACGGTCCAGGGACACTGAAGCTTTCTTT. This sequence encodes CASSLRSRDTEAFF.

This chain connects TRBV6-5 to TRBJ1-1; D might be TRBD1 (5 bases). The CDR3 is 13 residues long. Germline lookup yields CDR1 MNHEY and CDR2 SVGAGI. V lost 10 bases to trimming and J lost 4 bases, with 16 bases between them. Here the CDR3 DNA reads TGTGCCACTTTGGGGCTCCCCGGCACTGAAGCTTTCTTT. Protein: CATLGLPGTEAFF.

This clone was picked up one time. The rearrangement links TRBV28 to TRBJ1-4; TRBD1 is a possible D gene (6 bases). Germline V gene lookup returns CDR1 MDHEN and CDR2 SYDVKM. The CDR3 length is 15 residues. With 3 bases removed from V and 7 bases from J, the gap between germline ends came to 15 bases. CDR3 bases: TGTGCCAGCAGTTTCTCCGGGGGGCAGGGTGAAAAACTGTTTTTT. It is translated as CASSFSGGQGEKLFF.

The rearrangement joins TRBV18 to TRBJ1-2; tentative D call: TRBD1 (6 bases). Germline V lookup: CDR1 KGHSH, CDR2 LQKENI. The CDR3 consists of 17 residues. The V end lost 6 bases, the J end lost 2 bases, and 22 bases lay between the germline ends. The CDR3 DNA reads TGTGCCAGCTCCCCTCGCCGGACAGACCTCTTGAACTATGGCTACACCTTC. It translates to CASSPRRTDLLNYGYTF.

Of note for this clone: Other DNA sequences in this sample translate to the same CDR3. The DNA of the CDR3 is TGTGCCAGCAGTTTAGGCAGGAACACTGAAGCTTTCTTT. Translating gives CASSLGRNTEAFF. The rearrangement joins TRBV12-3 or TRBV12-4 to TRBJ1-1; no firm D call. The CDR3 runs to 13 residues. The V and J ends lost 1 base and 1 base respectively, with 4 bases between them.

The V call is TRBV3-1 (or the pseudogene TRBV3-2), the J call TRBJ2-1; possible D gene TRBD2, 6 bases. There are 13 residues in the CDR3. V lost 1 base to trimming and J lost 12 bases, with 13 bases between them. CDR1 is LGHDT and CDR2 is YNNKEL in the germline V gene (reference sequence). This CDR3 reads CASSQGSGVWQFF. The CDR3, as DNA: TGTGCCAGCAGCCAAGGATCGGGGGTGTGGCAGTTCTTC.

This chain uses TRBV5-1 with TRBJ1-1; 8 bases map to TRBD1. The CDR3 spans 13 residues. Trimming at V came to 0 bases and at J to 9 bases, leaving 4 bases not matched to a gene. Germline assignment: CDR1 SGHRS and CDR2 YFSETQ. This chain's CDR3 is CASSLVDRVKAFF. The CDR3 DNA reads TGCGCCAGCAGCTTGGTGGACAGGGTGAAAGCTTTCTTT.

This CDR3 is CASSEFRDRGKETQYF. CDR3 sequence (DNA): TGTGCCAGCAGTGAATTTAGGGACAGGGGAAAAGAGACCCAGTACTTC. The genes are TRBV6-1 and TRBJ2-5, with TRBD1 identical over 10 bases. The junction had 6 bases not matched to a gene; V was cut back by 2 bases and J by 3 bases. The CDR3 totals 16 residues. The germline CDR1 and CDR2 sequences are MNHNS and SASEGT.

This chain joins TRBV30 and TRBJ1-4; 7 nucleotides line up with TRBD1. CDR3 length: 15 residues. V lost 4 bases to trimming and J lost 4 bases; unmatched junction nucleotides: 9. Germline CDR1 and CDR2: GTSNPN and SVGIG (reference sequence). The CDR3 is CAWNAAGQINEKLFF. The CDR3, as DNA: TGTGCCTGGAACGCGGCGGGACAGATTAATGAAAAACTGTTTTTT.

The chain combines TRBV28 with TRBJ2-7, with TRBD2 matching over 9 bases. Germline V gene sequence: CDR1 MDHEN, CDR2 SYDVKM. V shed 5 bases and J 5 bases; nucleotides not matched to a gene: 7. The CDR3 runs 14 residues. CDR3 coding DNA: TGTGCCAGCAGTCGGACTAGCGAGAGCCACGAGCAGTACTTC. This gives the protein CASSRTSESHEQYF. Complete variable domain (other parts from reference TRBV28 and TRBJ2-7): DVKVTQSSRYLVKRTGEKVFLECVQDMDHENMFWYRQDPGLGLRLIYFSYDVKMKEKGDIPEGYSVSREKKERFSLILESASTNQTSMYLCASSRTSESHEQYFGPGTRLTVT.

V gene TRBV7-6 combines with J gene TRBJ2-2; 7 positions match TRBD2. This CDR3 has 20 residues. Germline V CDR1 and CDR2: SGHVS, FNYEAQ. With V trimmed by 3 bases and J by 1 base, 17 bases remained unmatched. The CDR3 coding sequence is TGTGCCAGCAGCTTGGCCCCGTCCAGCGGGGCCTTGCAGAACACCGGGGAGCTGTTTTTT. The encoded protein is CASSLAPSSGALQNTGELFF.